One sample yielded the 18 T cell receptor beta chains listed below, sequenced in a study of shared clonotypes between healthy human individuals. The protocol was immunoSEQ multiplex PCR, while the TCRdb copy is restricted to in-frame clones and leaves out a portion. Among millions of clones, 85% to 95% were seen once, and the ten largest hold 0.13% to 0.15%. The sequencing input was naive CD4+ T cells sorted from blood. Subset reported: CD45RA+ positively selected. These receptor sequences come from a man aged 18 to 29 in good health.

The J gene is TRBJ2-1, the V gene TRBV5-1; 7 bases fit TRBD2. J lost 4 bases, V lost 4 bases, and 11 bases had no gene match. The CDR3 has 16 amino acids. CDR1 and CDR2 from the germline V gene are SGHRS and YFSETQ. The CDR3 bases are TGCGCCAGCAGCCAACCCGGGACTACCGCTTACAATGAGCAGTTCTTC. It yields the protein CASSQPGTTAYNEQFF.

This rearrangement joins TRBV6-6 to TRBJ1-5; D gene unclear. Germline V gene data show CDR1 as MNHNY and CDR2 as SVGAGI (reference sequence). The V end was cut by 2 bases, the J end by 1 base, with 6 bases between. CDR3 size: 14 residues. CDR3 DNA sequence: TGTGCCAGCAGTTACACGGACAGCAATCAGCCCCAGCATTTT. Residues: CASSYTDSNQPQHF.

The CDR3 nucleotides read TGTGCCAGCCAGACCGTGGCAAGAGGCTACGAGCAGTACTTC. It yields the protein CASQTVARGYEQYF. J is TRBJ2-7 and V is TRBV30; D gene ambiguous. The germline gives CDR1 GTSNPN, CDR2 SVGIG (reference sequence). This CDR3 is 14 amino acids long. V gave up 8 bases and J gave up 3 bases, with 20 bases separating them.

V gene TRBV7-8 combines with J gene TRBJ1-5; 7 nucleotides agree with TRBD1. CDR1 and CDR2 (germline): SGHVS, FQNEAQ. The V segment lost 3 bases and the J segment 5 bases; nucleotides outside the gene matches: 7. The CDR3 loop spans 15 amino acids. The CDR3 DNA is TGTGCCAGCAGCTTGCGGGACAGAGGGTATCAGCCCCAGCATTTT. Protein product: CASSLRDRGYQPQHF.

This clone has more than one count but fewer than ten. This rearrangement joins TRBV30 to TRBJ1-1; D unclear. This CDR3 has 13 residues. The germline V gene has CDR1 GTSNPN and CDR2 SVGIG (reference sequence). V lost 2 bases, J lost 4 bases, and 11 bases lay in between. The CDR3 bases are TGTGCCTGGAGTTGGAACCCGGGCACTGAAGCTTTCTTT. It is translated as CAWSWNPGTEAFF.

V and J are TRBV19 and TRBJ1-2; D not resolved. With 6 bases removed from V and 1 base from J, the gap between germline ends came to 18 bases. The CDR3 contains 16 residues. The germline V gene encodes CDR1 LNHDA and CDR2 SQIVND (reference sequence). The CDR3 loop reads CASRIPTRAINYGYTF. The DNA of the CDR3 is TGTGCCAGTAGGATCCCTACACGGGCCATTAACTATGGCTACACCTTC.

This clone was picked up one time. The chain combines TRBV7-9 with TRBJ1-1; possible D gene TRBD1, 5 bases. CDR3 size: 14 residues. Trimming took off 0 bases at V and 3 bases at J, with 8 bases between the two ends. Germline-derived CDR1 and CDR2 are SEHNR and FQNEAQ (reference sequence). The DNA for the CDR3 is TGTGCCAGCAGCTTAGCGCAGGGTTACACTGAAGCTTTCTTT. It specifies CASSLAQGYTEAFF.

The chain joins TRBV6-6 to TRBJ2-3, with 8 bases lining up with TRBD2. The CDR3 is made up of 14 amino acids. Unmatched junction bases numbered 6, after V lost 6 bases and J lost 4 bases. Germline CDR1 and CDR2: MNHNY and SVGAGI (reference sequence). CDR3 coding DNA: TGTGCCAGCAGCTTTGGCGGGGGGTCAGATACGCAGTATTTT. Translating it yields CASSFGGGSDTQYF.

This clone has a single count. V usage is TRBV29-1 and J usage is TRBJ2-1; 7 nucleotides align to TRBD2. V shed 2 bases, J shed 2 bases, and the junction held 9 bases outside the gene matches. The CDR3 has 16 residues. The V gene's germline CDR1 is SQVTM and CDR2 ANQGSEA. The CDR3 loop is CSVERLVAGPYNEQFF. CDR3 in DNA: TGCAGCGTTGAAAGGCTGGTAGCGGGCCCCTACAATGAGCAGTTCTTC.

This chain links TRBV27 with TRBJ2-7; D perhaps matches TRBD1 (7 bases). The CDR3 runs 14 residues. Germline V gene lookup returns CDR1 MNHEY and CDR2 SMNVEV (reference sequence). Trimming removed 5 bases at V and 4 bases at J, with 15 bases between. The CDR3 DNA follows: TGTGCCAGCAGTGGGCGGGACAGTTTGTACGAGCAGTACTTC. This sequence encodes CASSGRDSLYEQYF.

The rearrangement uses TRBV7-2 and TRBJ2-7; the match to TRBD1 covers 9 bases. CDR1 is SGHTA, CDR2 FQGNSA, per germline. This CDR3 is 16 amino acids long. V shed 5 bases and J 4 bases; nucleotides not matched to a gene: 12. In nucleotides, the CDR3 is TGTGCCAGCAGCCCGCGTGGCGGGACAGGGATATACGAGCAGTACTTC. Encoded protein: CASSPRGGTGIYEQYF.

For this clone: The sample holds other DNA sequences that translate to the same CDR3. V is TRBV5-1 and J is TRBJ2-5, with a weak D call TRBD2 (7 bases). This CDR3 comprises 14 residues. V lost 0 bases and J lost 5, with 11 bases in between. The V gene's germline CDR1 is SGHRS and CDR2 YFSETQ. The CDR3 reads CASSLAGGGETQYF. The DNA of the CDR3 is TGCGCCAGCAGCTTGGCGGGGGGCGGCGAGACCCAGTACTTC.

The genes are TRBV6-1 and TRBJ2-3; TRBD2 aligns across 9 bases. Per germline, CDR1 MNHNS and CDR2 SASEGT. J gave up 1 base and V 6 bases, and 2 bases lay outside the gene matches. The CDR3 has 14 amino acids. The CDR3 DNA sequence: TGTGCCAGCAGGGCTAGCGGGGGCACAGATACGCAGTATTTT. Its translation is CASRASGGTDTQYF.

V usage is TRBV6-1 and J usage is TRBJ1-5, with TRBD1 identical over 7 bases. Trimming took 6 bases from V and 5 from J; bases not matched to a gene: 10. CDR1 and CDR2 (germline): MNHNS, SASEGT. CDR3 length: 15 residues. CDR3 DNA: TGTGCCAGCAGATACACAGGGGTGGGCCATCAGCCCCAGCATTTT. Translation: CASRYTGVGHQPQHF.

The J gene is TRBJ1-6, the V gene TRBV7-9; D not resolved. Germline-derived CDR1 and CDR2 are SEHNR and FQNEAQ (reference sequence). The CDR3 covers 17 residues. V was clipped by 1 base and J by 0 bases, with 10 bases between them. The CDR3 DNA reads TGTGCCAGCAGCTTAGAAATTACAGACTCCTATAATTCACCCCTCCACTTT. Translation: CASSLEITDSYNSPLHF.

The chain joins TRBV9 to TRBJ1-2; 7 bases are a match to TRBD1. The junction had 7 bases not matched to a gene; V was cut back by 5 bases and J by 3 bases. The CDR3 runs 14 residues. Germline V gene lookup returns CDR1 SGDLS and CDR2 YYNGEE. CDR3 loop: CASSARTGHYGYTF. CDR3 DNA sequence: TGTGCCAGCAGTGCGAGGACAGGACACTATGGCTACACCTTC.

Comments on this clone: This same CDR3 is encoded by further DNA sequences in the sample. This chain connects TRBV7-2 to TRBJ2-5; weak D call: TRBD2 (6 bases). Trimming took off 1 base at V and 5 bases at J, with 14 bases between the two ends. CDR3 length: 15 residues. The germline CDR1 and CDR2 sequences are SGHTA and FQGNSA. CDR3 bases: TGTGCCAGCAGCTTAGTGTCGGGAGTAGGGGAGACCCAGTACTTC. Amino acids: CASSLVSGVGETQYF.

This chain uses TRBV7-9 with TRBJ2-3; 7 bases map to TRBD1. The ends lost 1 base at V and 5 bases at J; junction bases unmatched: 15. There are 18 residues in the CDR3. Germline CDR1 and CDR2: SEHNR and FQNEAQ (reference sequence). This CDR3 is CASSLDGREGAPGDTQYF. The CDR3 DNA follows: TGTGCCAGCAGCTTAGATGGCCGTGAGGGGGCGCCGGGAGATACGCAGTATTTT. Full variable domain (missing parts from reference TRBV7-9 and TRBJ2-3): DTGVSQNPRHKITKRGQNVTFRCDPISEHNRLYWYRQTLGQGPEFLTYFQNEAQLEKSRLLSDRFSAERPKGSFSTLEIQRTEQGDSAMYLCASSLDGREGAPGDTQYFGPGTRLTVL.